What follows describes a single T cell receptor beta chain. Germline assignment: CDR1 SGHRS and CDR2 YFSETQ. Trimming removed 2 bases at V and 8 bases at J, with 17 bases between. This CDR3 is 15 amino acids long. This record comes from a study of blood T cell dynamics during melanoma immunotherapy. Study details: Standard first-line treatment here was pembrolizumab or nivolumab plus ipilimumab in metastatic melanoma.

DNA loading was fixed at 350 ng for all bulk PBMC samples. Using immunoSEQ multiplex PCR, the repertoire was profiled, and TCRdb retains in-frame clones only, with some absent. Here the sample spans just under 6,000 clones, around 80% being singletons. The time point is: week 3, after first cycle of checkpoint inhibitor. Sampling occurred pretreatment (T0) and at week 3 (W3), after cycle one of checkpoint blockade. Response was assessed by RECIST 1.1 at 12 weeks, except a couple of rapid progressors. The receptor's source is a human donor with melanoma. The chain employs TRBV5-1 and TRBJ2-1; D possibly corresponds to TRBD2 (6 bases). The sequences come from blood, collected from a patient treated with checkpoint blockade. The CDR3 coding sequence is TGCGCCAGCAGCTTCGGGACTCCACCCCGGGATGAGCAGTTCTTC. Its protein is CASSFGTPPRDEQFF.